This TCR beta chain was documented in a study of blood T cell repertoires in COVID-19. Study as a whole: Acute and convalescent COVID-19 specimens originated in the United States, Italy and Spain.

V lost 4 bases, J lost 4 bases, and 14 bases stayed unmatched. The CDR3 totals 18 residues. Germline V gives CDR1 KGHSH, CDR2 LQKENI. This clone was seen a handful of times. In the source study's methods: Amplification from reference gene primers served as the basis for estimated nucleated cell counts. Clones were sequenced by immunoSEQ multiplex PCR, and TCRdb holds only the in-frame ones, with some missing. The DNA was the basis for D and trimming; V, J and clone size are from that table. The data contain fewer than 200,000 clones, more than 70% of them singletons. The clonotype originates from a man aged 35 to 55 with active or convalescent COVID-19. Sequences were obtained from peripheral blood. This rearrangement joins TRBV18 to TRBJ1-4; 8 nucleotides match TRBD1. This chain's CDR3 is CASSQITGTGRDNEKLFF. CDR3 sequence (DNA): TGTGCCAGCTCACAAATAACCGGGACAGGCCGAGATAATGAAAAACTGTTTTTT. The full variable domain, its missing parts supplied by reference TRBV18 and TRBJ1-4, is NAGVMQNPRHLVRRRGQEARLRCSPMKGHSHVYWYRQLPEEGLKFMVYLQKENIIDESGMPKERFSAEFPKEGPSILRIQQVVRGDSAAYFCASSQITGTGRDNEKLFFGSGTQLSVL.